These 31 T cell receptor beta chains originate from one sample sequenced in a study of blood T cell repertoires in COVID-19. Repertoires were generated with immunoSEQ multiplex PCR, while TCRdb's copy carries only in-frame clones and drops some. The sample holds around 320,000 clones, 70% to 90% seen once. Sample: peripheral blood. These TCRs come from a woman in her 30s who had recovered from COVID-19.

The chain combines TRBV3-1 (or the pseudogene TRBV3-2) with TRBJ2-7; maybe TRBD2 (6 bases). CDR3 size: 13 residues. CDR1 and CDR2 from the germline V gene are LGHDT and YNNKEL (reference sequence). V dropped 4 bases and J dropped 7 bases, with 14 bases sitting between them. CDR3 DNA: TGTGCCAGCAGCCTAACCGGGGGTGAAGAGCAGTACTTC. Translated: CASSLTGGEEQYF.

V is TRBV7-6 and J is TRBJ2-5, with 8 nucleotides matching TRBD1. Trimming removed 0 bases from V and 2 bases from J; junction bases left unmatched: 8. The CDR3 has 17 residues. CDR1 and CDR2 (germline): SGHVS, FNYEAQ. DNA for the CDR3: TGTGCCAGCAGCTTAGCCCCGTCCGGGACAGGACAAGAGACCCAGTACTTC. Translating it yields CASSLAPSGTGQETQYF.

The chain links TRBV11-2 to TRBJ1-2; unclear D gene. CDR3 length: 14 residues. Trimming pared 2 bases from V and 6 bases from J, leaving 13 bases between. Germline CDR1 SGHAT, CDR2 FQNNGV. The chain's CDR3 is CASSLFSGGDGYTF. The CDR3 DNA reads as TGTGCCAGCAGCTTATTTTCGGGTGGCGATGGCTACACCTTC. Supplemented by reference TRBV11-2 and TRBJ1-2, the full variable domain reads EAGVAQSPRYKIIEKRQSVAFWCNPISGHATLYWYQQILGQGPKLLIQFQNNGVVDDSQLPKDRFSAERLKGVDSTLKIQPAKLEDSAVYLCASSLFSGGDGYTFGSGTRLTVV.

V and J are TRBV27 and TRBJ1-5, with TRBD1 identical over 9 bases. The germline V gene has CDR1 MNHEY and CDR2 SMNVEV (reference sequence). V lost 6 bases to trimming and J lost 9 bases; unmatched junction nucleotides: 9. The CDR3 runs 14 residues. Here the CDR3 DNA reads TGTGCCAGCAGAAGGGGGACAGGGCTTGTGCCCCAGCATTTT. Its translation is CASRRGTGLVPQHF.

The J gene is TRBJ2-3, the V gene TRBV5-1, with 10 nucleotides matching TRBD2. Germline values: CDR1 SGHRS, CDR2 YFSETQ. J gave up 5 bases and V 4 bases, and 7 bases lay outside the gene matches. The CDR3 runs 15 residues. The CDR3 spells CASSASGGPVDTQYF. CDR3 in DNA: TGCGCCAGCAGCGCTAGCGGGGGTCCGGTAGATACGCAGTATTTT.

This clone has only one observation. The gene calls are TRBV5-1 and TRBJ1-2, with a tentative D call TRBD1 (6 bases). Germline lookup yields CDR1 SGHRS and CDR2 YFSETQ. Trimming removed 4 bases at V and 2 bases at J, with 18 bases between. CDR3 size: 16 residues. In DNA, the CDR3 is TGCGCCAGCAGCATTGATGCAGGGGCCGGAAACTATGGCTACACCTTC. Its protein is CASSIDAGAGNYGYTF.

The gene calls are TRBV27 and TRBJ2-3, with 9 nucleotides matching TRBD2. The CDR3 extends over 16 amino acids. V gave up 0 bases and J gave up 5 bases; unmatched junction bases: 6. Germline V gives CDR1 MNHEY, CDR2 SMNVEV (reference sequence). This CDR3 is CASSLSAGGVGDTQYF. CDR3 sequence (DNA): TGTGCCAGCAGTTTATCAGCGGGGGGCGTCGGAGATACGCAGTATTTT.

The CDR3 DNA sequence: TGTGCCAGCAGAGATACAGACATGAACACTGAAGCTTTCTTT. This encodes CASRDTDMNTEAFF. The chain couples TRBV11-1 to TRBJ1-1, with D uncertain. CDR3 size: 14 residues. V was cut by 6 bases and J by 0 bases, with 11 bases left in between. CDR1 SGHAT and CDR2 FQDESV come from the germline V gene (reference sequence).

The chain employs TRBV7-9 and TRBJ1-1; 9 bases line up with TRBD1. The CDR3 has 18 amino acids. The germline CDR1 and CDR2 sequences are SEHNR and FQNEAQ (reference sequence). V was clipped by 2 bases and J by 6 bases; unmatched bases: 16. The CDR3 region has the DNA TGTGCCAGCAGCTTATTCCCCGGGACAGGGTGGGGAACCGCTGAAGCTTTCTTT. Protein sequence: CASSLFPGTGWGTAEAFF.

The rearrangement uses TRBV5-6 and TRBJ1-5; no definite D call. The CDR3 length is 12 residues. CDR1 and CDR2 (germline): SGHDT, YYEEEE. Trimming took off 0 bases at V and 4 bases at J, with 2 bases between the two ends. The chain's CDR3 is CASSLANQPQHF. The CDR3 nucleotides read TGTGCCAGCAGCTTGGCAAATCAGCCCCAGCATTTT. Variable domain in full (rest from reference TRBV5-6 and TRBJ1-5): DAGVTQSPTHLIKTRGQQVTLRCSPKSGHDTVSWYQQALGQGPQFIFQYYEEEERQRGNFPDRFSGHQFPNYSSELNVNALLLGDSALYLCASSLANQPQHFGDGTRLSIL.

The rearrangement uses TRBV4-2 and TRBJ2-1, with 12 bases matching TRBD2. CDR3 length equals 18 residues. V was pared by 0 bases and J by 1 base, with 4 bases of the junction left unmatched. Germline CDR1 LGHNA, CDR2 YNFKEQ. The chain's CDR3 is CASSQDTSGGPSYNEQFF. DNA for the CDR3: TGTGCCAGCAGCCAAGACACTAGCGGGGGGCCTTCCTACAATGAGCAGTTCTTC.

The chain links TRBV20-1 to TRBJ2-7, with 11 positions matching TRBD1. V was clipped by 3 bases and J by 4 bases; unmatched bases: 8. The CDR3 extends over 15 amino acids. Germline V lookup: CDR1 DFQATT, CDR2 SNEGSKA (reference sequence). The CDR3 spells CSASEDRGRIYEQYF. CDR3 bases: TGCAGTGCTAGTGAGGACAGGGGGCGCATATACGAGCAGTACTTC.

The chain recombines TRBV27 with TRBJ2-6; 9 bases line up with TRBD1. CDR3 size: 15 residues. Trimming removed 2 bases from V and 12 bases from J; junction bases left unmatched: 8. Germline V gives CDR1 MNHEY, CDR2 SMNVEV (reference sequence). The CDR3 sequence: CASSLGQGRGSVLTF. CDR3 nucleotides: TGTGCCAGCAGTTTAGGACAGGGGCGAGGGTCCGTCCTGACTTTC.

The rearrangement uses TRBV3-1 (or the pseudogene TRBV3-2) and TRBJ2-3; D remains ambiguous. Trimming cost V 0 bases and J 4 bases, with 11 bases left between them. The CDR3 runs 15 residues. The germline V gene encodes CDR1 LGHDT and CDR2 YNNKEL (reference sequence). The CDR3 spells CASSQERVVADTQYF. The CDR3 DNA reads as TGTGCCAGCAGCCAAGAACGGGTGGTGGCAGATACGCAGTATTTT.

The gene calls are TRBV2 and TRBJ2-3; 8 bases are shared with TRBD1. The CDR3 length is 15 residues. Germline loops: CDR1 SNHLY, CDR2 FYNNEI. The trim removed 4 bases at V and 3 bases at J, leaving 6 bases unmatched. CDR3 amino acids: CASSVRQGRTDTQYF. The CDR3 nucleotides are TGTGCCAGCAGTGTCCGACAGGGGAGGACAGATACGCAGTATTTT.

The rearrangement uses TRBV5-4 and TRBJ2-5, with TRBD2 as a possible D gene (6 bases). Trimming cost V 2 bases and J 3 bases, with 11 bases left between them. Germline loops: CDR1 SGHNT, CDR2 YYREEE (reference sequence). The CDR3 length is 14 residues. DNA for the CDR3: TGTGCCAGCAGCTTTTCCGGGGGAGAAGAGACCCAGTACTTC. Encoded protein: CASSFSGGEETQYF.

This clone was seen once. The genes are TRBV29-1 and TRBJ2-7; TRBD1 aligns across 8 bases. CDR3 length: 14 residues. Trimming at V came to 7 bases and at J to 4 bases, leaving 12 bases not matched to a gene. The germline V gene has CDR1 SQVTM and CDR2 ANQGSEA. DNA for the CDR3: TGCAGCGCAACAGGGGGATCGAGGATATACGAGCAGTACTTC. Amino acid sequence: CSATGGSRIYEQYF.

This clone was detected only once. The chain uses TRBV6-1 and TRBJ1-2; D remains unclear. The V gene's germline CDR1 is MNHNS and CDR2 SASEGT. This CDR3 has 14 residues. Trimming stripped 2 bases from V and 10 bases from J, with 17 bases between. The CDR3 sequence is CASSESGVGIDYTF. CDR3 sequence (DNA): TGTGCCAGCAGTGAAAGCGGGGTGGGAATAGACTACACCTTC.

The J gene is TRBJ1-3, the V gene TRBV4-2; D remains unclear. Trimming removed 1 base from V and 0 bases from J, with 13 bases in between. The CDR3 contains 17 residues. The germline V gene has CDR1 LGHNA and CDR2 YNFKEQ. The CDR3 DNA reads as TGTGCCAGCAGCCAAGGCGCCGCAAGATTCTCTGGAAACACCATATATTTT. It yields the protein CASSQGAARFSGNTIYF.

CDR3 in DNA: TGTGCCAGCAGTGAGACTAGCGGGGTTCCCTACGAGCAGTACTTC. This encodes CASSETSGVPYEQYF. The chain uses TRBV2 and TRBJ2-7; TRBD2 matches at 11 bases. This CDR3 region has 15 residues. With 3 bases clipped from V and 2 bases from J, the junction kept 3 bases outside the gene matches. Germline V gives CDR1 SNHLY, CDR2 FYNNEI. The full variable domain, in which reference TRBV2 and TRBJ2-7 provide the parts outside the CDR3, is EPEVTQTPSHQVTQMGQEVILRCVPISNHLYFYWYRQILGQKVEFLVSFYNNEISEKSEIFDDQFSVERPDGSNFTLKIRSTKLEDSAMYFCASSETSGVPYEQYFGPGTRLTVT.

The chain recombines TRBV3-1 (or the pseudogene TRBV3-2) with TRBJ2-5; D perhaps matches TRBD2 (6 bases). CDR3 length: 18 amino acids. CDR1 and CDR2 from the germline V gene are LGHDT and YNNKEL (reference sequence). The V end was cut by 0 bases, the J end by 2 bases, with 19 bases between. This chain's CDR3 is CASSQDLFLGGKQETQYF. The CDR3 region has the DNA TGTGCCAGCAGCCAAGATCTTTTTCTGGGGGGTAAGCAAGAGACCCAGTACTTC.

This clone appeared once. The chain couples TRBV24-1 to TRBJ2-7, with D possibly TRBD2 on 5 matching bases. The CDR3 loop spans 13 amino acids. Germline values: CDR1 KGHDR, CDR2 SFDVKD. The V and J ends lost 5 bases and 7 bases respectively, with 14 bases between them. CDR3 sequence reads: CATSGLAISEQYF. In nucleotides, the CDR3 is TGTGCCACCAGTGGGTTAGCGATCTCAGAGCAGTACTTC.

The CDR3 sequence is CASSQAWAGGADTEAFF. The CDR3, as DNA: TGCGCCAGCAGCCAAGCCTGGGCAGGGGGAGCCGACACTGAAGCTTTCTTT. The J gene is TRBJ1-1, the V gene TRBV4-1, with 7 bases identical to TRBD1. V shed 1 base, J shed 3 bases, and the junction held 11 bases outside the gene matches. CDR1 and CDR2 from the germline V gene are MGHRA and YSYEKL. The CDR3 is 17 amino acids.

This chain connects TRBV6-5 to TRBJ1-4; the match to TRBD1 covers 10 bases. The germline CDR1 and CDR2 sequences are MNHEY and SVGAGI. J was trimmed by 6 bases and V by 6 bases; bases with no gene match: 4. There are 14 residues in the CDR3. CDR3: CASRDRGNDEKLFF. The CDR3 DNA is TGTGCCAGCAGGGACAGGGGGAATGATGAAAAACTGTTTTTT.

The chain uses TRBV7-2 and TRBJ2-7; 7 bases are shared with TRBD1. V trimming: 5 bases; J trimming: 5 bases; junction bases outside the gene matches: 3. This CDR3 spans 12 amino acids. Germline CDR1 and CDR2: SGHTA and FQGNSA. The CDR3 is CASSIDRDEQYF. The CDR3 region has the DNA TGTGCCAGCAGCATTGACAGGGACGAGCAGTACTTC. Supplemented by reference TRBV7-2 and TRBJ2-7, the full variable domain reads GAGVSQSPSNKVTEKGKDVELRCDPISGHTALYWYRQSLGQGLEFLIYFQGNSAPDKSGLPSDRFSAERTGGSVSTLTIQRTQQEDSAVYLCASSIDRDEQYFGPGTRLTVT.

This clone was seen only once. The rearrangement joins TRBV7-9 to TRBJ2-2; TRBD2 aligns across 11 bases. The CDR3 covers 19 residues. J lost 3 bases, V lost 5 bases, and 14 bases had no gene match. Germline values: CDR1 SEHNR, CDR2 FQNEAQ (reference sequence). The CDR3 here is CASSTPHVAGGLDTGELFF. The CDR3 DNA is TGTGCCAGCAGCACCCCCCATGTAGCGGGGGGGCTGGACACCGGGGAGCTGTTTTTT.

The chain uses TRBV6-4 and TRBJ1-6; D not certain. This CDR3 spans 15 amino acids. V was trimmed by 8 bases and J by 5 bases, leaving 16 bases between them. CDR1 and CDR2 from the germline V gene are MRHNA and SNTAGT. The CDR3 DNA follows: TGTGCCAGCCCCCAGCTCCGGGTTCATAATTCACCCCTCCACTTT. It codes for CASPQLRVHNSPLHF.

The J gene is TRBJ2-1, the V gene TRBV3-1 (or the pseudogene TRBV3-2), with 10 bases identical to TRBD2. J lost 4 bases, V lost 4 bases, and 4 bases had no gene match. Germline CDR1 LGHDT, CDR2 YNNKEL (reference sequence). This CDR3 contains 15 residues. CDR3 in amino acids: CASSPSGGAYNEQFF. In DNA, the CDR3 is TGTGCCAGCAGCCCCAGCGGGGGGGCTTACAATGAGCAGTTCTTC.

The CDR3 bases are TGTGCCAGCAGCTTAGACAGACGCTACGAGCAGTACTTC. Its protein product is CASSLDRRYEQYF. The genes are TRBV7-2 and TRBJ2-7; D is unclear. Trimming took 1 base from V and 3 from J, leaving 7 bases between them. The CDR3 has 13 amino acids. Germline V gene lookup returns CDR1 SGHTA and CDR2 FQGNSA.

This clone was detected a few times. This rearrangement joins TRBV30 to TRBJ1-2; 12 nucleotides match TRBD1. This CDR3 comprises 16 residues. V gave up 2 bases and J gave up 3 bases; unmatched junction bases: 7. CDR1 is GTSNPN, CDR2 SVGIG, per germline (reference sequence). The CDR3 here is CAWSTGTGGIDYGYTF. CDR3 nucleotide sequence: TGTGCCTGGAGTACCGGGACAGGGGGCATCGACTATGGCTACACCTTC.

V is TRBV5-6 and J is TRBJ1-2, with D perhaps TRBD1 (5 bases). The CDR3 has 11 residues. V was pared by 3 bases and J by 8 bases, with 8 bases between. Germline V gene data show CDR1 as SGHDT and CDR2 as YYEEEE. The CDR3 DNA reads TGTGCCAGCAGCTGGGGGGACGGCTACACCTTC. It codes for CASSWGDGYTF.